This T cell receptor (beta chain) was found in a study of cytomegalovirus exposure and HLA in healthy donors. Whole-study results and caveats: In a later analysis, HLA-associated beta chains showed higher expansion and lower generation probabilities than comparable chains. In a later analysis, approximately 18,000 TCR beta sequences were associated with HLA alleles at 0.05 false discovery rate. Previous analysis showed most TCR beta V segments were productive about 87% or about 30% of the time.

The CDR3 extends over 15 amino acids. Notes on this clone: The antigen remains unidentified.

In the PCR, 60 Vbeta and 13 Jbeta primers were used. Profiling relied on immunoSEQ multiplex PCR, and the TCRdb table lists in-frame clones only, not all of them. The sample carries some 130,000 clones, approximately 80% recorded once. The sequence derives from a man in his late teens or twenties in good health and CMV-seronegative. V gene TRBV7-5 combines with J gene TRBJ1-5; no DNA check was done on the table's D call, TRBD1. TRBV7-5 is described as a pseudogene. The sample taken for sequencing was PBMCs. The CDR3 DNA is TGTGCCAGAAGCCAGGACAGGGTCCGCAATCAGCCCCAGCATTTT. It yields the protein CARSQDRVRNQPQHF.